This TCR beta chain came from a study of Ad26.COV2.S vaccination and SARS-CoV-2 variants. About the study: Doses of Ad26.COV2.S were injected into muscle once or twice, 56 days apart. Study findings and constraints: Spike-specific TCR breadth in vaccine recipients exceeded that seen in placebo recipients. It was reported that spike-specific CD8+ and CD4+ T cell responses were substantially broad after vaccination.

Germline V lookup: CDR1 LGHDT, CDR2 YNNKEL (reference sequence). Unmatched junction bases numbered 11, after V lost 7 bases and J lost 5 bases. The CDR3 has 16 amino acids. Treatment here: approximately 18 received Ad26.COV2.S at low or high dose, single or two shots; roughly five received placebo; per-sample allocation not given. Samples were taken on day 63 after the first vaccine or placebo injection. This person who donated was an adult of 18-55 years in Boston. As to this clone: No antigen is known for it.

Using immunoSEQ multiplex PCR, the repertoire was profiled, and TCRdb retains in-frame clones only, with some absent. This table holds about 680,000 clones, around 90% found once. V and J are TRBV3-1 (or the pseudogene TRBV3-2) and TRBJ2-1, with TRBD2 matching over 10 bases. Specimen: peripheral blood, collected in a trial of Ad26.COV2.S vaccine versus placebo. The receptor comes from a person between 18 and 60 years old who received the Ad26.COV2.S COVID-19 vaccine or a placebo. CDR3 loop: CASTPEGSGRNNEQFF. The CDR3 bases are TGTGCCAGCACCCCGGAGGGTAGCGGGAGGAACAATGAGCAGTTCTTC.